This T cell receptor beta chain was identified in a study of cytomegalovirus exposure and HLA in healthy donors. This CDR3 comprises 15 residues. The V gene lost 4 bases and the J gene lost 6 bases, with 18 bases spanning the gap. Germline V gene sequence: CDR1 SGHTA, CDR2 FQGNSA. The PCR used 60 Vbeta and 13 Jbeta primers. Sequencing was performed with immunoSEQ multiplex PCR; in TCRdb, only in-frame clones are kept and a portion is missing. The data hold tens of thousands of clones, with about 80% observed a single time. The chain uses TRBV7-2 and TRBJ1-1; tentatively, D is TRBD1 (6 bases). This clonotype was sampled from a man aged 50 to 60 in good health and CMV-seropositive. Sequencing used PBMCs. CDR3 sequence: CASSSRPRGISEAFF. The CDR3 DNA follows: TGTGCCAGCAGCTCACGCCCCAGGGGAATCTCTGAAGCTTTCTTT. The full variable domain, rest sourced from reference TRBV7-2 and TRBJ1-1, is GAGVSQSPSNKVTEKGKDVELRCDPISGHTALYWYRQSLGQGLEFLIYFQGNSAPDKSGLPSDRFSAERTGGSVSTLTIQRTQQEDSAVYLCASSSRPRGISEAFFGQGTRLTVV.